The table lists the clone carrying this TCR beta chain with a few counts. This specimen belongs to a study of blood T cell repertoires in COVID-19. Study information: Sites in the United States, Italy and Spain provided acute and convalescent COVID-19 samples.

The CDR3 extends over 16 amino acids. Trimming left V 2 bases short and J 2 bases short, with 14 bases between. Germline V lookup: CDR1 SNHLY, CDR2 FYNNEI. TCRdb's table, derived via immunoSEQ multiplex PCR, lists solely in-frame clones and lacks some. The table lists about 50,000 clones, about four fifths of them singletons. The specimen sequenced was peripheral blood. The source is a man aged 65 to 85 with active COVID-19. The chain recombines TRBV2 with TRBJ2-3; D is unresolved. CDR3 nucleotides: TGTGCCAGCAGTGAATTAGGTAGCTCACTCACAGATACGCAGTATTTT. Residues: CASSELGSSLTDTQYF.